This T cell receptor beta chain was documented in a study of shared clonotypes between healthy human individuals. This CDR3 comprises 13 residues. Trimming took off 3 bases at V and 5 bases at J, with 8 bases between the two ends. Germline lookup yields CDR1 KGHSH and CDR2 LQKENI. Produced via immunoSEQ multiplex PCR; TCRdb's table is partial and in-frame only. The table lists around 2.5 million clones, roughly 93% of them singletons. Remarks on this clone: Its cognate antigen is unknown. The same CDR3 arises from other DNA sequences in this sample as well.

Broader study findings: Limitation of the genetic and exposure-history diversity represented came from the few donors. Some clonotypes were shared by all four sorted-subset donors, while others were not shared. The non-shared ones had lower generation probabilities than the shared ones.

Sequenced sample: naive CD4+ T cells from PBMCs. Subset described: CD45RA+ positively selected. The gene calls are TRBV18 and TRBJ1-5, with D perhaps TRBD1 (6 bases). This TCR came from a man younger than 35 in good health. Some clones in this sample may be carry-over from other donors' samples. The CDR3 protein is CASSPAGDQPQHF. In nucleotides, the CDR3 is TGTGCCAGCTCACCGGCAGGGGATCAGCCCCAGCATTTT.